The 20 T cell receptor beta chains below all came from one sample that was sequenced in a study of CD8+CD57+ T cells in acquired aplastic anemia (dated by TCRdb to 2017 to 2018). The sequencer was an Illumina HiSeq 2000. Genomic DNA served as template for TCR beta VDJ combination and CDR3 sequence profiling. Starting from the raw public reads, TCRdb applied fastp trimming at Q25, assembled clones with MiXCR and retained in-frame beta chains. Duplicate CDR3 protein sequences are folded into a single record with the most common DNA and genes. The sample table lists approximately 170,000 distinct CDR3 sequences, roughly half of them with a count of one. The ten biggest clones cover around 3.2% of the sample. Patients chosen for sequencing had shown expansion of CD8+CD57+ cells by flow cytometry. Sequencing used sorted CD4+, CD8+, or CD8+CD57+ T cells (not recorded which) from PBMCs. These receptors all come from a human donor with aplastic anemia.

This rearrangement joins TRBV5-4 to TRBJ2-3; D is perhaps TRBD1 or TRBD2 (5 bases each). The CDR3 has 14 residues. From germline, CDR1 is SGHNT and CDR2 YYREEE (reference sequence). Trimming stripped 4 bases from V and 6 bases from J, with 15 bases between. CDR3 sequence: CASSPGTAPDTQYF. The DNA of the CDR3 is TGTGCCAGCAGCCCTGGGACGGCCCCGGATACGCAGTATTTT.

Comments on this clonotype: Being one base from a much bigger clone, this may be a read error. The CDR3 DNA reads TGTGCCAGCGGCCGAGTGGGCCAGGACGGCTATGGCTACACCTTC. It specifies CASGRVGQDGYGYTF. V is TRBV5-4 and J is TRBJ1-2, with D unclear. V was clipped by 7 bases and J by 4 bases, with 20 bases between them. CDR3 size: 15 residues. The germline CDR1 and CDR2 sequences are SGHNT and YYREEE (reference sequence).

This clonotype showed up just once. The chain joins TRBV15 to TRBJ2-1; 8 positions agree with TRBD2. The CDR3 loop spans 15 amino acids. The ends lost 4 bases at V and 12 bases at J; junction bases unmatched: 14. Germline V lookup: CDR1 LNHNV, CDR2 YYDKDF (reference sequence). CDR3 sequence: CATSTGTSTTMRQFF. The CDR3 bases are TGTGCCACCAGCACCGGGACTAGTACTACAATGAGGCAGTTCTTC.

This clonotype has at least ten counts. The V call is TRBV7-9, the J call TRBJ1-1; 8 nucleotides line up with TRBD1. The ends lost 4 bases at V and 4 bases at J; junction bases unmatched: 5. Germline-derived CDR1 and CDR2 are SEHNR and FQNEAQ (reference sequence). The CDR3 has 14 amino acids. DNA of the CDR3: TGTGCCAGCAGCTCGGACACAGGGGGCACTGAAGCTTTCTTT. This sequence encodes CASSSDTGGTEAFF.

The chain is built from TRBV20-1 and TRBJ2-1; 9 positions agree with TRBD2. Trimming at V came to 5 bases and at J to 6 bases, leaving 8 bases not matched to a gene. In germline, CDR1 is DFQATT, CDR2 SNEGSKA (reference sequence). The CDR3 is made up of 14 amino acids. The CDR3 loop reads CSARLAGGANEQFF. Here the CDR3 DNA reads TGCAGTGCTCGACTGGCGGGGGGGGCCAATGAGCAGTTCTTC.

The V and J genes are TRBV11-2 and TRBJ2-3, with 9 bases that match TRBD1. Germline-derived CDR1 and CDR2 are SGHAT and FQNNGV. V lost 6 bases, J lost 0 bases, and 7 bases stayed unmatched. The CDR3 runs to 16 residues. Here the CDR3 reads CASSSGTGSSTDTQYF. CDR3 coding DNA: TGTGCCAGCAGTTCCGGGACAGGGTCTAGCACAGATACGCAGTATTTT.

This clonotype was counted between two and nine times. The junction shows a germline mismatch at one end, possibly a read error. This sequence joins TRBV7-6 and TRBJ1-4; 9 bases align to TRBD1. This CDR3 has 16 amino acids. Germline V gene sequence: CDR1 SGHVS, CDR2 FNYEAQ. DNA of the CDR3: TGTGCCGGCAGCCCACGGGACAGGGCCAAAAATGAAAAACTGTTTTTT. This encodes CAGSPRDRAKNEKLFF.

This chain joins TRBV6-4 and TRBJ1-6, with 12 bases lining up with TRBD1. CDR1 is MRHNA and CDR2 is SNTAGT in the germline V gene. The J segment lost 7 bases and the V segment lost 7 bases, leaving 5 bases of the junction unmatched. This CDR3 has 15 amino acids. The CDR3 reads CASTAGTGGNSPLHF. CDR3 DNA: TGTGCCAGCACCGCCGGGACAGGGGGCAATTCACCCCTCCACTTT.

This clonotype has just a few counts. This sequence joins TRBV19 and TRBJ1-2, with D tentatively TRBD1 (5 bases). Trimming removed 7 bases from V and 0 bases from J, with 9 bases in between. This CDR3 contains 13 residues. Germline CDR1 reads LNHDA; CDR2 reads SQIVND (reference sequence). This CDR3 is CASTPGANYGYTF. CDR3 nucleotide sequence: TGTGCCAGTACCCCGGGGGCTAACTATGGCTACACCTTC.

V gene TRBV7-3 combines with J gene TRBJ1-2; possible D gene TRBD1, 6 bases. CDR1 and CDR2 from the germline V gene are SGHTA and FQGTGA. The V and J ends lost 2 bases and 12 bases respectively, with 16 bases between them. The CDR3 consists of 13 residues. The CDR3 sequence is CASSLGGDTGNTF. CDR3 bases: TGTGCCAGCAGCTTAGGAGGGGACACTGGAAACACCTTC.

The CDR3 reads CASSEYGLQNTGELFF. The CDR3 nucleotides read TGCGCCAGCAGTGAGTATGGGTTACAGAACACCGGGGAGCTGTTTTTT. V gene TRBV10-1 combines with J gene TRBJ2-2; no definite D call. Germline V gene sequence: CDR1 WNHNN, CDR2 SYGVQD (reference sequence). The V and J ends lost 1 base and 1 base respectively, with 10 bases between them. The CDR3 has 16 residues.

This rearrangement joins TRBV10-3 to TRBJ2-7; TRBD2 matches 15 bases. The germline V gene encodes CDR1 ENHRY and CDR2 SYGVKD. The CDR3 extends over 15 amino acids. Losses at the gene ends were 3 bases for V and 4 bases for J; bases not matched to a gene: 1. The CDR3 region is CAISEGTSGGYEQYF. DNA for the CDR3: TGTGCCATCAGTGAAGGGACTAGCGGGGGGTACGAGCAGTACTTC.

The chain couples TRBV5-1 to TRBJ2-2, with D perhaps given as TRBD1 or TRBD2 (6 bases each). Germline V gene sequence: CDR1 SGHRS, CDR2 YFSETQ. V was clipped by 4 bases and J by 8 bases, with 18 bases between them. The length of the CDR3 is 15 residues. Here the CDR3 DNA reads TGCGCCAGCAGCCCCCAGTCCGGGGGCGGGGGGGAGCTGTTTTTT. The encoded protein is CASSPQSGGGGELFF.

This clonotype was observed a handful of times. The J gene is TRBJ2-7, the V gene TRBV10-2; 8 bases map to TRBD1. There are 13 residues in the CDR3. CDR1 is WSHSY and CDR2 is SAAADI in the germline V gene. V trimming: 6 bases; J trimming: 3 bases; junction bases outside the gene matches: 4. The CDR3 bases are TGCGCCAGCAGCCGGGACAGGCTCTACGAGCAGTACGTC. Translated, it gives CASSRDRLYEQYV.

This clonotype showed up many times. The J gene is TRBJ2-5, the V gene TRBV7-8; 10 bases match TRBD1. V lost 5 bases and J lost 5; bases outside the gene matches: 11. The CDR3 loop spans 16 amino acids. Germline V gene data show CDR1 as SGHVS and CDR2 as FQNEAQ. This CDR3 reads CASSIWTGGSVETQYF. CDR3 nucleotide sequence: TGTGCCAGCAGCATCTGGACAGGGGGTAGCGTGGAGACCCAGTACTTC.

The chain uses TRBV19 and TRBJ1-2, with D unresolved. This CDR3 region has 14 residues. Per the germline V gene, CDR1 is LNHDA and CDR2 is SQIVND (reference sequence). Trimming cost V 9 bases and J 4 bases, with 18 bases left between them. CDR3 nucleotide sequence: TGTGCCAGCAGCTCCGGGCCGTCGGGCTATGGCTACACCTTC. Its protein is CASSSGPSGYGYTF.

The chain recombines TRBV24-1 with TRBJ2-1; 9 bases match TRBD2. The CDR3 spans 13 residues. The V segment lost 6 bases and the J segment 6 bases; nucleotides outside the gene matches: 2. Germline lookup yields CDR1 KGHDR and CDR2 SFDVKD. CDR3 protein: CATSLAGINEQFF. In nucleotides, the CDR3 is TGTGCCACCAGTCTAGCGGGAATCAATGAGCAGTTCTTC.

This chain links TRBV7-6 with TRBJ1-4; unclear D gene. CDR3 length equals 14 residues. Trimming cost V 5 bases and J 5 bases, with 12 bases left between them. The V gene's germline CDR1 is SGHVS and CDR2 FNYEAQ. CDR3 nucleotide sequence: TGTGCCAGCAGCGCACGGCCAGGCAATGAAAAACTGTTTTTT. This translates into CASSARPGNEKLFF.

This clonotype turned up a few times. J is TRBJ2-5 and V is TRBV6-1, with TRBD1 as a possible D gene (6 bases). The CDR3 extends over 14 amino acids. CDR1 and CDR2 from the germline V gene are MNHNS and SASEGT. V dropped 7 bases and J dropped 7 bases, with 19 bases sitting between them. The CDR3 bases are TGTGCCAGCAAGCAGTCAGGGGCACGGGGGACCCAGTACTTC. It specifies CASKQSGARGTQYF.

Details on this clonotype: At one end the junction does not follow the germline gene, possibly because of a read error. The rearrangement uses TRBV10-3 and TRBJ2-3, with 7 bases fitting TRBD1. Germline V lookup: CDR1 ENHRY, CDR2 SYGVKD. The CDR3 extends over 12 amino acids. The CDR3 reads CAARVGTDTRYF. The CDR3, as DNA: TGTGCCGCAAGGGTTGGGACAGATACGCGGTATTTT.